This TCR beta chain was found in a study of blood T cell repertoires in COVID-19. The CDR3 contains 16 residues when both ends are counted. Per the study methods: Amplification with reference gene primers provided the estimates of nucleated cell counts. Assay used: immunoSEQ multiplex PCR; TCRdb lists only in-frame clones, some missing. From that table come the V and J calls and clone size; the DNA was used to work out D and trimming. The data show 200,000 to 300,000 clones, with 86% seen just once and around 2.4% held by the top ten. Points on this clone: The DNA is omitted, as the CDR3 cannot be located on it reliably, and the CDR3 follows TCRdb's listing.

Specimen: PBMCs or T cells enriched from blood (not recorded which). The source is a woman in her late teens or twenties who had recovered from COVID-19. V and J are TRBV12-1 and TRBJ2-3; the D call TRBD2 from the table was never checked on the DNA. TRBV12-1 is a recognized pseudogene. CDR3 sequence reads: CASSFARGSSTDTQYF.